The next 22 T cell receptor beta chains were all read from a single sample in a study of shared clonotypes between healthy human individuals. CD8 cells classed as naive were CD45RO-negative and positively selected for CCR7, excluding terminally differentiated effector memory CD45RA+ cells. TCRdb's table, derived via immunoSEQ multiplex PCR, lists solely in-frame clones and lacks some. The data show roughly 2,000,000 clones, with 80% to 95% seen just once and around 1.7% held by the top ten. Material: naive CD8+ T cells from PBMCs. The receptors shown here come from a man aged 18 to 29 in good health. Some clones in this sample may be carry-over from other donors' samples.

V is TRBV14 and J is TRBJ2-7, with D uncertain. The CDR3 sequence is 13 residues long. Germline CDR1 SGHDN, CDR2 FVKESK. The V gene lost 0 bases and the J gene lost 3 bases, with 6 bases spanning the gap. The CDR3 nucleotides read TGTGCCAGCAGCCAAGATATGTACTACGAGCAGTACTTC. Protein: CASSQDMYYEQYF.

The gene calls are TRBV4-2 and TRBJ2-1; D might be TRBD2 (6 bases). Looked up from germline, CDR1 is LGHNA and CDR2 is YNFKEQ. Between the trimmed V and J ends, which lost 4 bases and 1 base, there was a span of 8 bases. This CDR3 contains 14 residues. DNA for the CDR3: TGTGCCAGCAGCCGGGGGGTTTCCTACAATGAGCAGTTCTTC. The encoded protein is CASSRGVSYNEQFF.

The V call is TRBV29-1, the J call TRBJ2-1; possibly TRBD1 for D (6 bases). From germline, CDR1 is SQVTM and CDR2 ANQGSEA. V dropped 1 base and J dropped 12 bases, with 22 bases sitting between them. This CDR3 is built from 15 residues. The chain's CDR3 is CSVEGFRTEGPGQFF. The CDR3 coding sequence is TGCAGCGTTGAAGGTTTCCGGACAGAGGGGCCTGGGCAGTTCTTC.

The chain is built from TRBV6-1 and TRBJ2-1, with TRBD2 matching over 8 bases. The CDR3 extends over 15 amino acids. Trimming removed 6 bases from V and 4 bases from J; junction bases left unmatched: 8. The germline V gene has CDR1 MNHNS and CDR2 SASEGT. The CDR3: CASSGWASGYNEQFF. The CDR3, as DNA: TGTGCCAGCAGCGGATGGGCTAGCGGGTACAATGAGCAGTTCTTC.

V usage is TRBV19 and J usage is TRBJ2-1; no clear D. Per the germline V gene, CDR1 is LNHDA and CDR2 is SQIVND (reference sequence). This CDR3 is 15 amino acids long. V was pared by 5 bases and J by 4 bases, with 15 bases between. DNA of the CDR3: TGTGCCAGTAGTGAGGTTCTTAGCATTTACAATGAGCAGTTCTTC. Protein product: CASSEVLSIYNEQFF.

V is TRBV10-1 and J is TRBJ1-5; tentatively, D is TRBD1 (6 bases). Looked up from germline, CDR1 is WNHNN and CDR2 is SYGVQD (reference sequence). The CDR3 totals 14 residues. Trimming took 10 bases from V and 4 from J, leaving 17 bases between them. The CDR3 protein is CATWSPQGNQPQHF. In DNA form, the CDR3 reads TGCGCCACCTGGTCGCCCCAGGGGAATCAGCCCCAGCATTTT.

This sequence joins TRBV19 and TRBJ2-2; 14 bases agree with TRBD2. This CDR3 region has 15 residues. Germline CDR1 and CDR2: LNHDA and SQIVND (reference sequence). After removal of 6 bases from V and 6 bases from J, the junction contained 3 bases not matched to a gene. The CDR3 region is CASRGLAGDAGELFF. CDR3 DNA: TGTGCCAGTAGGGGACTAGCGGGAGACGCCGGGGAGCTGTTTTTT.

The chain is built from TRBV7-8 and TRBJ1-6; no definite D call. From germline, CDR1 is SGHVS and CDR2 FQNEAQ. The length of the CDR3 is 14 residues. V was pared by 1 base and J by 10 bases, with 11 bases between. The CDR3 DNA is TGTGCCAGCAGCTTAGTTAATAGGAACTCACCCCTCCACTTT. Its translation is CASSLVNRNSPLHF.

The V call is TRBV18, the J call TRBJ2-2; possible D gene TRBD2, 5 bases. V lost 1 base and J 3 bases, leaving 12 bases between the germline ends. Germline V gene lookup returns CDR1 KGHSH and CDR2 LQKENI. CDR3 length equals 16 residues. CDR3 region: CASSPQSRAHTGELFF. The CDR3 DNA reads TGTGCCAGCTCACCACAGTCGAGGGCCCACACCGGGGAGCTGTTTTTT. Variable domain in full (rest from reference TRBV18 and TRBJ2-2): NAGVMQNPRHLVRRRGQEARLRCSPMKGHSHVYWYRQLPEEGLKFMVYLQKENIIDESGMPKERFSAEFPKEGPSILRIQQVVRGDSAAYFCASSPQSRAHTGELFFGEGSRLTVL.

The CDR3 region is CASSLAIADYVYNEQFF. The CDR3, as DNA: TGTGCCAGCAGCTTAGCAATAGCGGACTACGTATACAATGAGCAGTTCTTC. The chain combines TRBV7-8 with TRBJ2-1, with D possibly matching TRBD2 (6 bases). This CDR3 region has 17 residues. V dropped 0 bases and J dropped 4 bases, with 16 bases sitting between them. Germline V gives CDR1 SGHVS, CDR2 FQNEAQ.

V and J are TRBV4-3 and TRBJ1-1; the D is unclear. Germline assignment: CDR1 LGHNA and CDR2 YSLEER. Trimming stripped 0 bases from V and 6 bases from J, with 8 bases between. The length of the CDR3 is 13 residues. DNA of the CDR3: TGCGCCAGCAGCCAAGACATGGCTTCTGAAGCTTTCTTT. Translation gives CASSQDMASEAFF.

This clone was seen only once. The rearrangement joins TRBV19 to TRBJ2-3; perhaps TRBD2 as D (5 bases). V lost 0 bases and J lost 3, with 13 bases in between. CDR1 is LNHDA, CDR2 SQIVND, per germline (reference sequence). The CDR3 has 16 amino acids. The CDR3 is CASSIEEGGPTDTQYF. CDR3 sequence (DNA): TGTGCCAGTAGTATAGAAGAAGGCGGGCCGACAGATACGCAGTATTTT.

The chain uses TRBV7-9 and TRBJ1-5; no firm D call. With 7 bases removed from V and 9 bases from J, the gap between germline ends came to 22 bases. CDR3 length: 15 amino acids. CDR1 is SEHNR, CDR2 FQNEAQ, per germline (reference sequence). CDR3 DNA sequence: TGTGCCAGCATCCAAACAAGGACGGGTATTTGGCCCCAGCATTTT. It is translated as CASIQTRTGIWPQHF.

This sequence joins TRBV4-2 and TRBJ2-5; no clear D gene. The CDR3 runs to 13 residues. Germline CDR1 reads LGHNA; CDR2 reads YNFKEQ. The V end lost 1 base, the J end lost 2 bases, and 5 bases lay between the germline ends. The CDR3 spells CASSQGVQETQYF. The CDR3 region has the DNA TGTGCCAGCAGCCAAGGTGTGCAAGAGACCCAGTACTTC.

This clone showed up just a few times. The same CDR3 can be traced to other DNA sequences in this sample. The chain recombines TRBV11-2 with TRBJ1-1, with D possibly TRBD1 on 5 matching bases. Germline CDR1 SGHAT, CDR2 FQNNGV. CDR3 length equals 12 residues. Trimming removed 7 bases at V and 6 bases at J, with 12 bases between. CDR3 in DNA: TGTGCCAGCACTATCACGGGGGCTGAAGCTTTCTTT. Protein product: CASTITGAEAFF.

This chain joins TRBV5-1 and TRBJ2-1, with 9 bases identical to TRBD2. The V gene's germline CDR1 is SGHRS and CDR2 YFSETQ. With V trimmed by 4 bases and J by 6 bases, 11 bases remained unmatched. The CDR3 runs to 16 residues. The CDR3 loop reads CASSPPRSGRPNEQFF. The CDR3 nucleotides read TGCGCCAGCAGCCCCCCCCGGAGCGGGAGGCCCAATGAGCAGTTCTTC.

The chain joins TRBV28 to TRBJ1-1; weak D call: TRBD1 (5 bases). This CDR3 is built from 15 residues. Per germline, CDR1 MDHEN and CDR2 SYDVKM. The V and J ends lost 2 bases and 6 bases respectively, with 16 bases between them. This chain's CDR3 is CASSLMGDPQAEAFF. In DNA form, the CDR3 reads TGTGCCAGCAGTTTAATGGGGGACCCCCAGGCTGAAGCTTTCTTT. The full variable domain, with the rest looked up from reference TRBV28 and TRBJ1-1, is DVKVTQSSRYLVKRTGEKVFLECVQDMDHENMFWYRQDPGLGLRLIYFSYDVKMKEKGDIPEGYSVSREKKERFSLILESASTNQTSMYLCASSLMGDPQAEAFFGQGTRLTVV.

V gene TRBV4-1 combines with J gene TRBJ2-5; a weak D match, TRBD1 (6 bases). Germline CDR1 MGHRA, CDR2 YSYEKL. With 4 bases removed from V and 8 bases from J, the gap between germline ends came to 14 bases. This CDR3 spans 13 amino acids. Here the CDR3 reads CASSLGTTVTQYF. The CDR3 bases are TGCGCCAGCAGCCTGGGGACAACGGTCACCCAGTACTTC.

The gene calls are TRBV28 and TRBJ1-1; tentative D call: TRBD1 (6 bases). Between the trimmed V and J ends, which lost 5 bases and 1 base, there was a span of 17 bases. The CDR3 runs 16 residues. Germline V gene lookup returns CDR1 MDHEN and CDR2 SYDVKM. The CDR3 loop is CASSTGVWDKNTEAFF. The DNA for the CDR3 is TGTGCCAGCAGTACAGGAGTCTGGGACAAGAACACTGAAGCTTTCTTT.

The CDR3 DNA sequence: TGTGCCTGGAGTGTCTTAGAGACGGCCTACAATGAGCAGTTCTTC. Translating gives CAWSVLETAYNEQFF. The chain combines TRBV30 with TRBJ2-1; D remains ambiguous. Trimming shortened V by 0 bases and J by 2 bases, and 11 bases separated the two germline ends. The length of the CDR3 is 15 residues. Germline V lookup: CDR1 GTSNPN, CDR2 SVGIG (reference sequence).

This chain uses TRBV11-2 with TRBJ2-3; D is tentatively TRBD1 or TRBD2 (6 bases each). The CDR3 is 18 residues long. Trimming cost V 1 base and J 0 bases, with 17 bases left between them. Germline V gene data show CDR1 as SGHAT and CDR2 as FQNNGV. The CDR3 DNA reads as TGTGCCAGCAGCTTAGGATTTCCAACGGGGGCCAGCACAGATACGCAGTATTTT. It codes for CASSLGFPTGASTDTQYF.

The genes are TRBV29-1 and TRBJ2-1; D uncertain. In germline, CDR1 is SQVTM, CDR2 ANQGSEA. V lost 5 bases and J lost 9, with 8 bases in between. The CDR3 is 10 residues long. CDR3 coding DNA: TGCAGCGTTACTACACCTGAGCAGTTCTTC. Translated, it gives CSVTTPEQFF.